Presented here are 31 T cell receptor beta chains from one specimen sequenced in a study of cytomegalovirus exposure and HLA in healthy donors. Amplification used 60 Vbeta primers and 13 Jbeta primers. Profiled with immunoSEQ multiplex PCR; TCRdb holds only in-frame clones, not every one. The repertoire has roughly 140,000 clones, over 70% of them found once; the top ten carry approximately 6.1%. Sequencing input: PBMCs. Every receptor here comes from a man between 25 and 39 years old in good health and CMV-seropositive.

The chain combines TRBV11-2 with TRBJ2-2, with TRBD2 identical over 12 bases. Germline V gene sequence: CDR1 SGHAT, CDR2 FQNNGV. The CDR3 has 18 amino acids. J lost 6 bases, V lost 1 base, and 9 bases had no gene match. The DNA for the CDR3 is TGTGCCAGCAGCTTAGGACTAGCGGGAGTCGGGAGAGCCGGGGAGCTGTTTTTT. It specifies CASSLGLAGVGRAGELFF.

The chain links TRBV7-9 to TRBJ2-1; 9 bases are a match to TRBD1. The CDR3 totals 16 residues. Germline CDR1 is SEHNR and CDR2 is FQNEAQ (reference sequence). V lost 5 bases, J lost 4 bases, and 9 bases stayed unmatched. The CDR3 sequence: CASSRLRDRAYNEQFF. The CDR3 DNA sequence: TGTGCCAGCAGCCGACTCCGGGACAGGGCATACAATGAGCAGTTCTTC.

The chain combines TRBV19 with TRBJ2-7, with 7 bases lining up with TRBD1. The CDR3 totals 14 residues. CDR1 is LNHDA and CDR2 is SQIVND in the germline V gene (reference sequence). V was clipped by 5 bases and J by 5 bases; unmatched bases: 9. CDR3 DNA sequence: TGTGCCAGTAGTGAAGCCAGGGGGTTCAACGAGCAGTACTTC. Amino acid sequence: CASSEARGFNEQYF.

The chain is built from TRBV30 and TRBJ2-4; D is perhaps TRBD2 (6 bases). CDR1 is GTSNPN and CDR2 is SVGIG in the germline V gene (reference sequence). Trimming cost V 2 bases and J 9 bases, with 11 bases left between them. The CDR3 is 12 residues long. The CDR3 here is CAWSILGGIQYF. CDR3 DNA: TGTGCCTGGAGTATTCTCGGGGGCATTCAGTACTTC.

The chain links TRBV19 to TRBJ2-7; D is perhaps TRBD1 (5 bases). The CDR3 is made up of 13 amino acids. Trimming removed 3 bases from V and 2 bases from J, with 8 bases in between. The germline V gene encodes CDR1 LNHDA and CDR2 SQIVND (reference sequence). The CDR3 sequence is CASSIARAYEQYF. DNA for the CDR3: TGTGCCAGTAGTATCGCCAGGGCCTACGAGCAGTACTTC.

This clone has just a few counts. The chain combines TRBV5-6 with TRBJ2-7, with D possibly matching TRBD1 (6 bases). The CDR3 totals 14 residues. The germline gives CDR1 SGHDT, CDR2 YYEEEE. Trimming took off 0 bases at V and 7 bases at J, with 14 bases between the two ends. DNA of the CDR3: TGTGCCAGCAGCTTGGTGGGGGCGCCGGGTGAGCAGTACTTC. It codes for CASSLVGAPGEQYF.

The chain employs TRBV6-1 and TRBJ2-3; TRBD2 matches at 7 bases. Germline V gene sequence: CDR1 MNHNS, CDR2 SASEGT. The CDR3 length is 16 residues. V lost 2 bases to trimming and J lost 1 base; unmatched junction nucleotides: 6. CDR3 nucleotide sequence: TGTGCCAGCAGTGAAATATCGGGAGGAGGCACAGATACGCAGTATTTT. Translated: CASSEISGGGTDTQYF.

This chain connects TRBV5-1 to TRBJ2-1; D is perhaps TRBD2 (5 bases). From germline, CDR1 is SGHRS and CDR2 YFSETQ. The CDR3 is made up of 15 amino acids. V was pared by 3 bases and J by 7 bases, with 17 bases between. CDR3 nucleotides: TGCGCCAGCAGCTCCGGAGTGGACTTACAAAATGAGCAGTTCTTC. Translation: CASSSGVDLQNEQFF. The entire variable domain, with the rest obtained from reference TRBV5-1 and TRBJ2-1, is as follows: KAGVTQTPRYLIKTRGQQVTLSCSPISGHRSVSWYQQTPGQGLQFLFEYFSETQRNKGNFPGRFSGRQFSNSRSEMNVSTLELGDSALYLCASSSGVDLQNEQFFGPGTRLTVL.

The chain has TRBV6-1 and TRBJ2-3; a possible D gene is TRBD1 (7 bases). The CDR3 sequence is 15 residues long. V was shortened by 4 bases and J by 6 bases, with 17 bases between the two germline ends. CDR1 MNHNS and CDR2 SASEGT come from the germline V gene. CDR3 loop: CASSAQGTFGDTQYF. The CDR3 DNA sequence: TGTGCCAGCAGTGCACAGGGGACTTTCGGGGATACGCAGTATTTT.

The V call is TRBV12-5, the J call TRBJ2-7; TRBD1 matches at 8 bases. CDR1 is LGHNT, CDR2 FRNRAP, per germline. The CDR3 is made up of 16 amino acids. The V gene end was trimmed by 1 base and the J gene end by 5 bases; junction bases not matched to a gene: 10. CDR3 DNA: TGTGCTAGTGGTTTGGGTAGACAGGGGTGGGCCAACGAGCAGTACTTC. Encoded protein: CASGLGRQGWANEQYF. Variable domain in full (rest from reference TRBV12-5 and TRBJ2-7): DARVTQTPRHKVTEMGQEVTMRCQPILGHNTVFWYRQTMMQGLELLAYFRNRAPLDDSGMPKDRFSAEMPDATLATLKIQPSEPRDSAVYFCASGLGRQGWANEQYFGPGTRLTVT.

The chain recombines TRBV11-3 with TRBJ2-3; no definite D call. The V end lost 3 bases, the J end lost 3 bases, and 10 bases lay between the germline ends. Germline CDR1 reads SGHNT; CDR2 reads YENEEA. This CDR3 region has 14 residues. CDR3 sequence: CASSLSGWTDTQYF. In DNA, the CDR3 is TGTGCCAGCAGCTTGTCCGGTTGGACAGATACGCAGTATTTT.

The DNA for the CDR3 is TGTGCCAGCACTACCGCGGGGGGTCCAGTCTACAATGAGCAGTTCTTC. Translation: CASTTAGGPVYNEQFF. The V and J genes are TRBV27 and TRBJ2-1, with 8 bases matching TRBD2. Losses at the gene ends were 7 bases for V and 3 bases for J; bases not matched to a gene: 11. The CDR3 covers 16 residues. Germline-derived CDR1 and CDR2 are MNHEY and SMNVEV (reference sequence).

The chain is built from TRBV19 and TRBJ1-5, with D perhaps TRBD1 (6 bases). This CDR3 spans 14 amino acids. V dropped 6 bases and J dropped 4 bases, with 13 bases sitting between them. Germline CDR1 reads LNHDA; CDR2 reads SQIVND (reference sequence). As DNA, the CDR3 is TGTGCCAGTAGAAGGGGGACAAGTAATCAGCCCCAGCATTTT. As protein: CASRRGTSNQPQHF.

J is TRBJ1-6 and V is TRBV9; D gene unclear. CDR3 length: 14 residues. Per the germline V gene, CDR1 is SGDLS and CDR2 is YYNGEE. Trimming stripped 1 base from V and 8 bases from J, with 10 bases between. CDR3 nucleotides: TGTGCCAGCAGCGTAACGGCAGAGGATTCACCCCTCCACTTT. Residues: CASSVTAEDSPLHF. The complete variable domain, with remaining parts taken from reference TRBV9 and TRBJ1-6, reads DSGVTQTPKHLITATGQRVTLRCSPRSGDLSVYWYQQSLDQGLQFLIQYYNGEERAKGNILERFSAQQFPDLHSELNLSSLELGDSALYFCASSVTAEDSPLHFGNGTRLTVT.

The chain recombines TRBV5-1 with TRBJ2-7; 9 positions match TRBD2. The CDR3 consists of 15 residues. With 1 base clipped from V and 7 bases from J, the junction kept 9 bases outside the gene matches. CDR1 and CDR2 (germline): SGHRS, YFSETQ. The CDR3 here is CASSLNAGGPREQYF. DNA for the CDR3: TGCGCCAGCAGCTTGAACGCGGGGGGGCCTAGAGAGCAGTACTTC.

This clone appeared a few times. A read error may produce the germline difference seen at one junction end. The chain couples TRBV7-9 to TRBJ1-2; 11 nucleotides align to TRBD1. This CDR3 is built from 18 residues. CDR1 and CDR2 (germline): SEHNR, FQNEAQ (reference sequence). The CDR3 loop reads CSSSSGGPRDRGNYGYTF. The CDR3 coding sequence is TGTTCCAGCAGCTCTGGCGGTCCTCGGGACAGGGGGAACTATGGCTACACCTTC.

This clone has more than one count but fewer than ten. This sequence joins TRBV4-2 and TRBJ1-2; 8 positions agree with TRBD1. The CDR3 totals 15 residues. The V gene's germline CDR1 is LGHNA and CDR2 YNFKEQ. The J segment lost 8 bases and the V segment lost 0 bases, leaving 8 bases of the junction unmatched. The CDR3 loop reads CASSQERQGTKGYTF. In DNA form, the CDR3 reads TGTGCCAGCAGCCAAGAGAGACAGGGGACGAAGGGCTACACCTTC.

This sequence joins TRBV4-3 and TRBJ1-2; no clear D. The V and J ends lost 0 bases and 4 bases respectively, with 9 bases between them. CDR3 length equals 14 residues. From germline, CDR1 is LGHNA and CDR2 YSLEER. CDR3 residues: CASSQDPGIYGYTF. The DNA for the CDR3 is TGCGCCAGCAGCCAAGACCCAGGCATCTATGGCTACACCTTC.

V gene TRBV4-1 combines with J gene TRBJ1-1; 7 nucleotides line up with TRBD1. Per germline, CDR1 MGHRA and CDR2 YSYEKL. CDR3 length: 16 residues. The junction had 6 bases not matched to a gene; V was cut back by 1 base and J by 1 base. The CDR3 region is CASSQVPGGWNTEAFF. The CDR3 DNA reads TGCGCCAGCAGCCAAGTCCCAGGGGGATGGAACACTGAAGCTTTCTTT.

The rearrangement joins TRBV4-1 to TRBJ1-6; 9 bases are a match to TRBD1. With 4 bases clipped from V and 7 bases from J, the junction kept 8 bases outside the gene matches. CDR3 length equals 16 residues. From germline, CDR1 is MGHRA and CDR2 YSYEKL. The CDR3 sequence: CASSPTTGTGNSPLHF. The CDR3 DNA reads TGCGCCAGCAGCCCAACGACCGGGACAGGGAATTCACCCCTCCACTTT.

The rearrangement uses TRBV2 and TRBJ2-4; 9 positions match TRBD1. The J segment lost 8 bases and the V segment lost 4 bases, leaving 3 bases of the junction unmatched. This CDR3 has 13 residues. Germline V gene sequence: CDR1 SNHLY, CDR2 FYNNEI. CDR3 DNA sequence: TGTGCCAGCAGTGGGGACAGGGAAGACATTCAGTACTTC. Protein: CASSGDREDIQYF.

The chain couples TRBV5-1 to TRBJ1-2; D ambiguous. This CDR3 is built from 16 residues. Germline V gene lookup returns CDR1 SGHRS and CDR2 YFSETQ. Trimming left V 0 bases short and J 2 bases short, with 14 bases between. This CDR3 reads CASSLAGTIGNYGYTF. DNA for the CDR3: TGCGCCAGCAGCTTGGCCGGAACCATCGGGAACTATGGCTACACCTTC. The complete variable domain, with remaining parts taken from reference TRBV5-1 and TRBJ1-2, reads KAGVTQTPRYLIKTRGQQVTLSCSPISGHRSVSWYQQTPGQGLQFLFEYFSETQRNKGNFPGRFSGRQFSNSRSEMNVSTLELGDSALYLCASSLAGTIGNYGYTFGSGTRLTVV.

The rearrangement uses TRBV9 and TRBJ2-2, with 10 positions matching TRBD1. Germline V gives CDR1 SGDLS, CDR2 YYNGEE. The CDR3 loop spans 15 amino acids. The ends lost 4 bases at V and 6 bases at J; junction bases unmatched: 6. The chain's CDR3 is CASSYGTGVSGELFF. The DNA for the CDR3 is TGTGCCAGCAGCTACGGGACAGGGGTTTCCGGGGAGCTGTTTTTT.

V gene TRBV5-1 combines with J gene TRBJ2-3; D unclear. The CDR3 length is 15 residues. Germline CDR1 SGHRS, CDR2 YFSETQ. Trimming pared 0 bases from V and 4 bases from J, leaving 12 bases between. The CDR3 is CASSLAGGKADTQYF. In DNA form, the CDR3 reads TGCGCCAGCAGCTTGGCCGGCGGCAAGGCAGATACGCAGTATTTT.

This chain uses TRBV4-3 with TRBJ2-3; no reliable D call. V lost 0 bases to trimming and J lost 0 bases, with 7 bases between them. CDR1 LGHNA and CDR2 YSLEER come from the germline V gene. The CDR3 has 15 amino acids. CDR3 nucleotide sequence: TGCGCCAGCAGCCAAGATGGGCTTAGCACAGATACGCAGTATTTT. It yields the protein CASSQDGLSTDTQYF.

The rearrangement links TRBV9 to TRBJ1-1, with D possibly being TRBD1 (6 bases). Germline CDR1 is SGDLS and CDR2 is YYNGEE. The V end was cut by 5 bases, the J end by 1 base, with 12 bases between. This CDR3 spans 14 amino acids. CDR3 nucleotides: TGTGCCAGCAGGGCTGGGACACCGAACACTGAAGCTTTCTTT. Protein product: CASRAGTPNTEAFF.

The chain uses TRBV7-2 and TRBJ2-3; 9 bases line up with TRBD2. V was clipped by 5 bases and J by 4 bases; unmatched bases: 4. The CDR3 spans 14 residues. In germline, CDR1 is SGHTA, CDR2 FQGNSA. In nucleotides, the CDR3 is TGTGCCAGCAGCCCTCGACTAGCGGCAGATACGCAGTATTTT. This codes for CASSPRLAADTQYF.

In the case of this clone: At the DNA level, this CDR3 is encoded by other sequences in the same sample as well. The rearrangement links TRBV28 to TRBJ1-1, with 7 bases that match TRBD1. CDR1 MDHEN and CDR2 SYDVKM come from the germline V gene. V dropped 5 bases and J dropped 4; count of bases not matched to a gene: 4. CDR3 size: 13 residues. The CDR3 coding sequence is TGTGCCAGCAGTAGAGACAGGGTCACTGAAGCTTTCTTT. It codes for CASSRDRVTEAFF.

The chain links TRBV29-1 to TRBJ2-7; 9 bases align to TRBD1. Germline lookup yields CDR1 SQVTM and CDR2 ANQGSEA. The CDR3 has 13 residues. Trimming took 7 bases from V and 3 from J; bases not matched to a gene: 7. The chain's CDR3 is CSGGQGKDYEQYF. CDR3 nucleotide sequence: TGCAGCGGGGGACAGGGTAAGGACTACGAGCAGTACTTC.

The CDR3 sequence is CASNGQGLENEQYF. CDR3 bases: TGTGCCAGCAACGGACAGGGTTTGGAAAACGAGCAGTACTTC. The V and J genes are TRBV6-5 and TRBJ2-7; 8 bases map to TRBD1. The CDR3 spans 14 residues. Germline CDR1 MNHEY, CDR2 SVGAGI. Trimming at V came to 7 bases and at J to 5 bases, leaving 10 bases not matched to a gene.

The chain joins TRBV11-2 to TRBJ2-1; D is perhaps TRBD2 (6 bases). This CDR3 is 14 amino acids long. The germline V gene encodes CDR1 SGHAT and CDR2 FQNNGV. The ends were cut back, 1 base at V and 8 bases at J, with 12 bases in the middle. CDR3 amino acids: CASSLGGLQYEQFF. The DNA for the CDR3 is TGTGCCAGCAGCTTAGGGGGACTCCAATATGAGCAGTTCTTC.